The sequence of this T cell receptor beta chain was determined in a study of PD-1 blockade in classical Hodgkin lymphoma. Study results and limitations: Lower baseline TCR diversity was reported for newly diagnosed patients than for healthy donors. CD8+ TCR diversity did not rise significantly by C4D1, unlike CD4+. Factors driving the repertoire differences, possibly disease activity or prior therapy, remain undefined. Similar baseline diversity was found in complete responders and newly diagnosed patients.

V lost 1 base, J lost 1 base, and 8 bases lay in between. This CDR3 is 15 amino acids long. The germline V gene encodes CDR1 SGHNT and CDR2 YENEEA. Noted time point: cycle 4 day 1 (C4D1), after 5 to 7 weeks of nivolumab. Each patient experienced a relapse that followed autologous stem cell transplantation, and brentuximab vedotin exposure varied. Magnetic negative selection of thawed PBMCs was the method by which CD4+ T cells were purified. Note on this clone: The antigen is unknown.

Sequencing was performed with immunoSEQ multiplex PCR; in TCRdb, only in-frame clones are kept and a portion is missing. Of about 21,000 clones in the sample, about 70% were seen once. This TCR was recovered from a human donor with classical Hodgkin lymphoma. The genes are TRBV11-3 and TRBJ2-1; D call uncertain. Sample: CD4+ T cells from blood, taken before the fourth cycle of nivolumab. The CDR3 loop is CASSLGGFSYNEQFF. CDR3 DNA sequence: TGTGCCAGCAGCTTAGGTGGGTTTTCCTACAATGAGCAGTTCTTC.